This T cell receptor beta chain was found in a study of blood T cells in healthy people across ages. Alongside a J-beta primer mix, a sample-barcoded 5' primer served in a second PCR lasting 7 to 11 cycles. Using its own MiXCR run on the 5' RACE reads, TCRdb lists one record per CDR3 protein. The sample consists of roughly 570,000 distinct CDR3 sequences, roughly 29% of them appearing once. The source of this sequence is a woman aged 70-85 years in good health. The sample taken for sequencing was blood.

The CDR3, as DNA: TGTGCCAGTCGGACAGGGGATCGAGATACGCAGTATTTT. Its protein product is CASRTGDRDTQYF. The chain is built from TRBV7-9 and TRBJ2-3; 9 nucleotides align to TRBD1. Germline V gene data show CDR1 as SEHNR and CDR2 as FQNEAQ (reference sequence). The CDR3 spans 13 residues. J lost 5 bases, V lost 9 bases, and 6 bases had no gene match.